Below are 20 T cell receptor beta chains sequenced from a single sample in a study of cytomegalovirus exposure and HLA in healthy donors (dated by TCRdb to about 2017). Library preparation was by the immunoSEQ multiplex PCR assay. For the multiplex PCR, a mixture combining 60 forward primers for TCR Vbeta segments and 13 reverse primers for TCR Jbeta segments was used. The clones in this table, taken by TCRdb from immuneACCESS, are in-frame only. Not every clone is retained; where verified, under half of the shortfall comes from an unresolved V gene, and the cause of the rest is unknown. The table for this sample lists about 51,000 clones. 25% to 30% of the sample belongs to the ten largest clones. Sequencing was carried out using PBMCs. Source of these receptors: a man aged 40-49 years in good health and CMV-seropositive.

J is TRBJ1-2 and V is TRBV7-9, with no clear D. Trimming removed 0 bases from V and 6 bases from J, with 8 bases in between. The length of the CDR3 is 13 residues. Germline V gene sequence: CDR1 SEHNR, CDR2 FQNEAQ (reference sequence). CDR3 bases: TGTGCCAGCAGCTTAGCAGCGGCTAATGGCTACACCTTC. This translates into CASSLAAANGYTF.

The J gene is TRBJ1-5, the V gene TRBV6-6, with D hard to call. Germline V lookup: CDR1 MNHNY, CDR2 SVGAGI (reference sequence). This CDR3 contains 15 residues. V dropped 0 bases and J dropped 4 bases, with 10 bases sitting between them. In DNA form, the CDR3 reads TGTGCCAGCAGTTACTCGGGTGGGGAGAATCAGCCCCAGCATTTT. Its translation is CASSYSGGENQPQHF.

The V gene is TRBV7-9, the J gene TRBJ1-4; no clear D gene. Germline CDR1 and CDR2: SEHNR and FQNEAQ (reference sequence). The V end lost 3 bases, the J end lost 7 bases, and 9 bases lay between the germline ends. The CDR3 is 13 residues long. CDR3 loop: CASSFGNSEKLFF. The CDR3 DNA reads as TGTGCCAGCAGCTTCGGGAATTCTGAAAAACTGTTTTTT. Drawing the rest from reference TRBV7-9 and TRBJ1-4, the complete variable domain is DTGVSQNPRHKITKRGQNVTFRCDPISEHNRLYWYRQTLGQGPEFLTYFQNEAQLEKSRLLSDRFSAERPKGSFSTLEIQRTEQGDSAMYLCASSFGNSEKLFFGSGTQLSVL.

The CDR3 sequence: CASERGGAQETQYF. The CDR3 nucleotides are TGTGCCAGCGAGAGAGGGGGGGCACAAGAGACCCAGTACTTC. The gene calls are TRBV6-1 and TRBJ2-5; D is possibly TRBD2 (7 bases). The V and J ends lost 8 bases and 2 bases respectively, with 15 bases between them. Germline V lookup: CDR1 MNHNS, CDR2 SASEGT. The CDR3 covers 14 residues.

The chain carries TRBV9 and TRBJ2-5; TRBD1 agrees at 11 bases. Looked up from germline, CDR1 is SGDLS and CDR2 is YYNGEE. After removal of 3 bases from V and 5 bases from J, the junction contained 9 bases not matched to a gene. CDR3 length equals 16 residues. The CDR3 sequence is CASSALGQGAAETQYF. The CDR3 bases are TGTGCCAGCAGCGCTCTTGGACAGGGGGCGGCGGAGACCCAGTACTTC.

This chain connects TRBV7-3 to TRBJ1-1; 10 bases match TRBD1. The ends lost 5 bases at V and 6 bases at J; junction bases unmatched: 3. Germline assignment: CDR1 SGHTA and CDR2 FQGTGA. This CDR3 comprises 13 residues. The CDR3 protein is CASSPDRGAEAFF. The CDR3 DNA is TGTGCCAGCAGCCCGGACAGGGGGGCTGAAGCTTTCTTT. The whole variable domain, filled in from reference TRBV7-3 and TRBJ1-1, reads GAGVSQTPSNKVTEKGKYVELRCDPISGHTALYWYRQSLGQGPEFLIYFQGTGAADDSGLPNDRFFAVRPEGSVSTLKIQRTERGDSAVYLCASSPDRGAEAFFGQGTRLTVV.

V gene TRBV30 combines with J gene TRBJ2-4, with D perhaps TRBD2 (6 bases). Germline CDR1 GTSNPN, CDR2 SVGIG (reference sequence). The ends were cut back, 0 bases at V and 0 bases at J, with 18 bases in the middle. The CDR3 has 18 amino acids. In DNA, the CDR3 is TGTGCCTGGAGTGTATATCCCCCGGGGGACTTAGCCAAAAACATTCAGTACTTC. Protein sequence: CAWSVYPPGDLAKNIQYF.

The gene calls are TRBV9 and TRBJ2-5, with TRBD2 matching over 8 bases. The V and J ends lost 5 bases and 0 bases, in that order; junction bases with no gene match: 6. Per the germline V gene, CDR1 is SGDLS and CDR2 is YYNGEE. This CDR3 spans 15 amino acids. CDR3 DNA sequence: TGTGCCAGCAGTGGGGCGGGGGGTTACCAAGAGACCCAGTACTTC. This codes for CASSGAGGYQETQYF.

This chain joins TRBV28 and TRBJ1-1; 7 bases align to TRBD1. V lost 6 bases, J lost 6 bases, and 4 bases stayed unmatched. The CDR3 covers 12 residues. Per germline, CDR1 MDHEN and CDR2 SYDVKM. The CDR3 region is CASSLTGAEAFF. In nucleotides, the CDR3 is TGTGCCAGCAGCCTAACAGGGGCTGAAGCTTTCTTT.

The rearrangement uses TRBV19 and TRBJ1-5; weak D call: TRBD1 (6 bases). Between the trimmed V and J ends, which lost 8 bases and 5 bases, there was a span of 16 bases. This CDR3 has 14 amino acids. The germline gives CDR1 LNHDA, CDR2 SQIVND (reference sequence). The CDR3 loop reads CASEQGTSYQPQHF. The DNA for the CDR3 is TGTGCCAGTGAACAGGGCACATCATATCAGCCCCAGCATTTT. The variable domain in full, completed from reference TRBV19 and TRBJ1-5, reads DGGITQSPKYLFRKEGQNVTLSCEQNLNHDAMYWYRQDPGQGLRLIYYSQIVNDFQKGDIAEGYSVSREKKESFPLTVTSAQKNPTAFYLCASEQGTSYQPQHFGDGTRLSIL.

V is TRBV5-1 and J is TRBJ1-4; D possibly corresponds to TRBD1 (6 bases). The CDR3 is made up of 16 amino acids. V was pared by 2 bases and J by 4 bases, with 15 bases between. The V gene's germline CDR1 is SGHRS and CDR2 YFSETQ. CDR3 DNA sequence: TGCGCCAGCAGCTTCGCCAACAGGGCCCTTAATGAAAAACTGTTTTTT. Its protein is CASSFANRALNEKLFF.

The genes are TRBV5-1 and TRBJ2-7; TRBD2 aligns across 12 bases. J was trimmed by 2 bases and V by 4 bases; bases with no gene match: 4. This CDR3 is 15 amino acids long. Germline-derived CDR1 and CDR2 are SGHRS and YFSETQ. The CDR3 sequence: CASSPRLAGAYEQYF. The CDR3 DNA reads TGCGCCAGCAGCCCTCGACTAGCGGGAGCCTACGAGCAGTACTTC. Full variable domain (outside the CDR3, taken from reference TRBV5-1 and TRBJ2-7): KAGVTQTPRYLIKTRGQQVTLSCSPISGHRSVSWYQQTPGQGLQFLFEYFSETQRNKGNFPGRFSGRQFSNSRSEMNVSTLELGDSALYLCASSPRLAGAYEQYFGPGTRLTVT.

The CDR3 DNA follows: TGTGCCAGCTCACCAAGCTCATTTTGGACAGGGGGAAACTATGGCTACACCTTC. Translating gives CASSPSSFWTGGNYGYTF. The chain combines TRBV18 with TRBJ1-2, with TRBD1 matching over 10 bases. V lost 2 bases, J lost 2 bases, and 11 bases stayed unmatched. The CDR3 consists of 18 residues. CDR1 is KGHSH, CDR2 LQKENI, per germline. Based on the CDR3 plus reference TRBV18 and TRBJ1-2, the full variable domain is NAGVMQNPRHLVRRRGQEARLRCSPMKGHSHVYWYRQLPEEGLKFMVYLQKENIIDESGMPKERFSAEFPKEGPSILRIQQVVRGDSAAYFCASSPSSFWTGGNYGYTFGSGTRLTVV.

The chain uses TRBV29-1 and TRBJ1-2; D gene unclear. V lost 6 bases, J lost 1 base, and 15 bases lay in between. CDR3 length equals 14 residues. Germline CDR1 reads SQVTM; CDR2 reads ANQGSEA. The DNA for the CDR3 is TGCAGCGTGACGGGGATAAGTCTTAACTATGGCTACACCTTC. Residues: CSVTGISLNYGYTF.

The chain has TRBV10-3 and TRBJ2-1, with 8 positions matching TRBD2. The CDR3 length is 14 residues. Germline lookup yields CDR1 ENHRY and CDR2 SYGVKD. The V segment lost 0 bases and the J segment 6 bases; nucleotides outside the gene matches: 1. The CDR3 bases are TGTGCCATCAGTGAGTCGAGCGGGGGCAATGAGCAGTTCTTC. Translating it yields CAISESSGGNEQFF.

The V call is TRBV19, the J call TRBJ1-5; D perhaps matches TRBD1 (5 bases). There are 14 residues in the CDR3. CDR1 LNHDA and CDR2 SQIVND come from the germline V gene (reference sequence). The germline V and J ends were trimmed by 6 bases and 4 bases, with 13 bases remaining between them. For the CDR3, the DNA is TGTGCCAGTAGCAACCCACAGGAAAATCAGCCCCAGCATTTT. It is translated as CASSNPQENQPQHF.

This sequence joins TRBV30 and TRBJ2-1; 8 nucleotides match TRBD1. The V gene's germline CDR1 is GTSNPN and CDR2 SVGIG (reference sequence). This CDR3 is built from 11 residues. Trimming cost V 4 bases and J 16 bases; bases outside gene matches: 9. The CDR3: CAWTGQGILFF. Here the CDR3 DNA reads TGTGCCTGGACCGGACAGGGCATCCTCTTCTTC.

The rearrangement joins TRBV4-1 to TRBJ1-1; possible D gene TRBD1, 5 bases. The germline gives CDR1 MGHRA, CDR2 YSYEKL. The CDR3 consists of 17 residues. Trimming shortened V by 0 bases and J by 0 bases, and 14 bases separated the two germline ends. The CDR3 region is CASSQESPRQMNTEAFF. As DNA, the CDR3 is TGCGCCAGCAGCCAAGAAAGCCCGCGACAGATGAACACTGAAGCTTTCTTT.

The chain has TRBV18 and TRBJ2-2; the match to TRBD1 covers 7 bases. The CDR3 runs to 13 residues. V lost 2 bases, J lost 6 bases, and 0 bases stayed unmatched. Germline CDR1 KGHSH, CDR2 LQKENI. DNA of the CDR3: TGTGCCAGCTCACCAGGACAGGCCGGGGAGCTGTTTTTT. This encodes CASSPGQAGELFF.

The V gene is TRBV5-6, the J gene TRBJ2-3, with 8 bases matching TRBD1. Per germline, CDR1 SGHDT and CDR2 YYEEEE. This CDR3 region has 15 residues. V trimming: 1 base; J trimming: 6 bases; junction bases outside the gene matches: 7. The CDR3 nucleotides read TGTGCCAGCAGCTTGAGGCAGGGGGCAGGTGATACGCAGTATTTT. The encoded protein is CASSLRQGAGDTQYF.